These T cell receptor beta chains were read from a single sample in a study of cytomegalovirus exposure and HLA in healthy donors. Using immunoSEQ multiplex PCR, the repertoire was profiled, and TCRdb retains in-frame clones only, with some absent. The repertoire consists of 130,000 or so clones, with about 90% occurring once and the leading ten covering 3% to 3.5%. Sample: PBMCs. The receptor source for this set is a man aged 25 to 45 in good health and CMV-seronegative. CDR3s include the opening cysteine and the closing phenylalanine or tryptophan. Size values are once, few and many counts, or a class for expanded clones, and some rows have none.

clone_size: .; v_call: TRBV28; j_call: TRBJ1-1; cdr3_aa: CASRQGQGYMNTEAFF
clone_size: .; v_call: TRBV6-5; j_call: TRBJ1-1; cdr3_aa: CASSYRVRNTEAFF
clone_size: .; v_call: TRBV10-3; j_call: TRBJ1-1; cdr3_aa: CAIRLAGIDTEAFF
clone_size: .; v_call: TRBV18; j_call: TRBJ2-6; cdr3_aa: CASSPRQGTSGANVLTF
clone_size: .; v_call: TRBV6-4; j_call: TRBJ2-4; cdr3_aa: CASGETGRNIQYF
clone_size: .; v_call: TRBV15; j_call: TRBJ1-2; cdr3_aa: CATSSRTGSNYGYTF
clone_size: few; v_call: TRBV2; j_call: TRBJ1-1; cdr3_aa: CASSEQGAGTLNTEAFF
clone_size: .; v_call: TRBV7-7; j_call: TRBJ2-3; cdr3_aa: CASSPTVASTADTQYF
clone_size: once; v_call: TRBV9; j_call: TRBJ1-1; cdr3_aa: CASSVAEEGYTEAFF
clone_size: .; v_call: TRBV5-6; j_call: TRBJ2-7; cdr3_aa: CASSLATSYEQYF
clone_size: .; v_call: TRBV19; j_call: TRBJ1-1; cdr3_aa: CASRRDRGEGNTEAFF
clone_size: .; v_call: TRBV5-1; j_call: TRBJ1-1; cdr3_aa: CASSLSRRGENTEAFF
clone_size: .; v_call: TRBV4-3; j_call: TRBJ2-5; cdr3_aa: CASSPGPTGTGGQETQYF
clone_size: .; v_call: TRBV27; j_call: TRBJ2-2; cdr3_aa: CASSPGQGRTGELFF